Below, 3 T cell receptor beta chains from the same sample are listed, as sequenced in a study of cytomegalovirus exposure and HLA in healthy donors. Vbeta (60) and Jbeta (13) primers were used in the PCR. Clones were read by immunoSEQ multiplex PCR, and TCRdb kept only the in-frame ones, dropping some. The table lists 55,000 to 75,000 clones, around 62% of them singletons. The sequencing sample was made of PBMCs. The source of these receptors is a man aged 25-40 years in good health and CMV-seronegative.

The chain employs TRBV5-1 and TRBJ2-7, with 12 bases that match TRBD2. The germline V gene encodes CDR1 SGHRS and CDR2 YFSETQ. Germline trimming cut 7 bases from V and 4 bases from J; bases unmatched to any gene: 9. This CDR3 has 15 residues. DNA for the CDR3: TGCGCCAGCGGACAACTAGCGGGGGGTTTTTACGAGCAGTACTTC. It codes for CASGQLAGGFYEQYF.

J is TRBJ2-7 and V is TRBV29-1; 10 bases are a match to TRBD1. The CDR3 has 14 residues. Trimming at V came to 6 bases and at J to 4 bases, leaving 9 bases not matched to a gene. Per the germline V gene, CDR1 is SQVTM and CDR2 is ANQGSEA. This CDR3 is CSVLFRDRGYEQYF. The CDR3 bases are TGCAGCGTCCTTTTCAGGGACAGGGGATACGAGCAGTACTTC.

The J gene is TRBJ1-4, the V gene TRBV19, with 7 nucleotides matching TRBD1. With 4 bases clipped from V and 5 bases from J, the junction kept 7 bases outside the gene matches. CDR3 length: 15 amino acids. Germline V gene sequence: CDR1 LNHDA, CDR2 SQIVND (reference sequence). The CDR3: CASSTRGGRNEKLFF. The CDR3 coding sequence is TGTGCCAGTAGTACCCGAGGGGGCAGGAATGAAAAACTGTTTTTT. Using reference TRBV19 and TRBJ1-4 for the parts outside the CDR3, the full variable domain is DGGITQSPKYLFRKEGQNVTLSCEQNLNHDAMYWYRQDPGQGLRLIYYSQIVNDFQKGDIAEGYSVSREKKESFPLTVTSAQKNPTAFYLCASSTRGGRNEKLFFGSGTQLSVL.